The rows below give T cell receptor beta chains drawn from one sample of a study of blood T cell repertoires in COVID-19. Generated by immunoSEQ multiplex PCR, the TCRdb table keeps only in-frame clones and is missing some. The sample has approximately 220,000 clones, under 90% seen once. Sequenced sample: PBMCs or T cells enriched from blood (not recorded which). These receptors came from a woman aged 45-59 years who had been exposed to COVID-19. CDR3s include the opening cysteine and the closing phenylalanine or tryptophan. D genes are given only for firm matches. The size entry is marked missing in some rows and otherwise reads once, few, many or a size class.

length: 16; J: TRBJ1-6; D: -; V: TRBV28; size: few; DNA: TGTGCCAGCAGTTTAGCGGCGTCCTCCTATAATTCACCCCTCCACTTT; CDR3: CASSLAASSYNSPLHF
length: 16; J: TRBJ1-1; D: -; V: TRBV5-6; size: -; DNA: TGTGCCAGCAGCCCTGTCGGGGGGTCGGGCAACACTGAAGCTTTCTTT; CDR3: CASSPVGGSGNTEAFF
length: 14; J: TRBJ1-2; D: -; V: TRBV5-1; size: few; DNA: TGCGCCAGCAGCTTGAGGCAGGGGATATATGGCTACACCTTC; CDR3: CASSLRQGIYGYTF
length: 16; J: TRBJ1-5; D: -; V: TRBV28; size: -; DNA: TGTGCCAGCAGTTTATCCGGCAGGGGAAGCAATCAGCCCCAGCATTTT; CDR3: CASSLSGRGSNQPQHF
length: 13; J: TRBJ1-1; D: -; V: TRBV30; size: -; DNA: TGTGCCTGGAGTCTAACAGCTAACACTGAAGCTTTCTTT; CDR3: CAWSLTANTEAFF
length: 15; J: TRBJ1-1; D: -; V: TRBV7-2; size: -; DNA: TGTGCCAGCAGGAAACAGGCGTCCCTGAACACTGAAGCTTTCTTT; CDR3: CASRKQASLNTEAFF
length: 13; J: TRBJ1-3; D: -; V: TRBV7-3; size: -; DNA: TGTGCCAGCAGCTCTAGACAGGGAAACACCATATATTTT; CDR3: CASSSRQGNTIYF
length: 19; J: TRBJ2-1; D: -; V: TRBV27; size: -; DNA: TGTGCCAGCAGTTTCACTAGCCGAGGGGGGGCGAGTCACTACAATGAGCAGTTCTTC; CDR3: CASSFTSRGGASHYNEQFF
length: 14; J: TRBJ1-2; D: -; V: TRBV4-3; size: -; DNA: TGCGCCAGCAGCCAAGGGGCCCGAACGGAAGGCTACACCTTC; CDR3: CASSQGARTEGYTF
length: 18; J: TRBJ1-6; D: TRBD1; V: TRBV4-2; size: once; DNA: TGTGCCAGCAGCCTCCTCGGACAGGGAGAAGGGTATAATTCACCCCTCCACTTT; CDR3: CASSLLGQGEGYNSPLHF
length: 16; J: TRBJ1-1; D: -; V: TRBV27; size: -; DNA: TGTGCCAGCAGTTCACCCAGGGGTTTAATGAACACTGAAGCTTTCTTT; CDR3: CASSSPRGLMNTEAFF
length: 18; J: TRBJ2-3; D: TRBD2; V: TRBV4-3; size: -; DNA: TGCGCCAGCAGCCAAGATTTCCTAGCGGGGGGATCCACAGATACGCAGTATTTT; CDR3: CASSQDFLAGGSTDTQYF
length: 18; J: TRBJ2-7; D: TRBD2; V: TRBV11-2; size: -; DNA: TGTGCCAGCAGCTTAAGGCTGGCTAGCGGGGAGGGTTCCTACGAGCAGTACTTC; CDR3: CASSLRLASGEGSYEQYF
length: 13; J: TRBJ1-1; D: -; V: TRBV6-5; size: -; DNA: TGTGCCAGCAGCGGTCTCGGGAACACTGAAGCTTTCTTT; CDR3: CASSGLGNTEAFF
length: 15; J: TRBJ2-2; D: -; V: TRBV4-2; size: -; DNA: TGTGCCAGCAGCCAAACTAAAGCGAACACCGGGGAGCTGTTTTTT; CDR3: CASSQTKANTGELFF
length: 13; J: TRBJ1-4; D: -; V: TRBV30; size: -; DNA: TGTGCCTGGAGGGACATGAGTAATGAAAAACTGTTTTTT; CDR3: CAWRDMSNEKLFF
length: 14; J: TRBJ2-7; D: TRBD1; V: TRBV28; size: -; DNA: TGTGCCAGCAGTCTAGGACAGGGTTTGTACGAGCAGTACTTC; CDR3: CASSLGQGLYEQYF
length: 18; J: TRBJ2-2; D: TRBD2; V: TRBV12-5; size: -; DNA: TGTGCTAGTGGTTGGCTAGCGGGGGCGATTTCCAACACCGGGGAGCTGTTTTTT; CDR3: CASGWLAGAISNTGELFF
length: 14; J: TRBJ2-5; D: -; V: TRBV7-9; size: -; DNA: TGTGCCAGCAGCTTAAACGGCGGGGAAGAGACCCAGTACTTC; CDR3: CASSLNGGEETQYF
length: 15; J: TRBJ1-5; D: -; V: TRBV6-5; size: once; DNA: TGTGCCAGCAGTTACTCCGGACTAGTCCATCAGCCCCAGCATTTT; CDR3: CASSYSGLVHQPQHF
length: 15; J: TRBJ1-5; D: -; V: TRBV4-1; size: -; DNA: TGCGCCAGCAGCCAAGAAGGCTGGTCGGGTCAGCCCCAGCATTTT; CDR3: CASSQEGWSGQPQHF
length: 14; J: TRBJ2-5; D: -; V: TRBV2; size: -; DNA: TGTGCCAGCATCGAACCCGGGGGTGGGGAGACCCAGTACTTC; CDR3: CASIEPGGGETQYF
length: 15; J: TRBJ1-3; D: -; V: TRBV2; size: -; DNA: TGTGCCAGCAGCGAAAACGGAGTAGGGGTAAACACCATATATTTT; CDR3: CASSENGVGVNTIYF
length: 10; J: TRBJ1-2; D: -; V: TRBV3-1/TRBV3-2; size: -; DNA: TGTGCCAGCAGGCACGGGGGCTACACCTTC; CDR3: CASRHGGYTF
length: 16; J: TRBJ1-1; D: TRBD1; V: TRBV7-9; size: -; DNA: TGTGCCAGCAGCGCGGACCCGGGACAGGGAGACACTGAAGCTTTCTTT; CDR3: CASSADPGQGDTEAFF
length: 14; J: TRBJ2-2; D: TRBD2; V: TRBV27; size: -; DNA: TGTGCCACCAGACTAGCGGGGGGGACCGGGGAGCTGTTTTTT; CDR3: CATRLAGGTGELFF
length: 15; J: TRBJ2-7; D: TRBD1; V: TRBV29-1; size: -; DNA: TGCAGCGTTGAAGAACCGGGACAGGGGAGGGAAGAGCAGTACTTC; CDR3: CSVEEPGQGREEQYF
length: 15; J: TRBJ2-1; D: TRBD1; V: TRBV24-1; size: -; DNA: TGTGCCACCAGTGACCGCGACAGGGCCCCCGATGAGCAGTTCTTC; CDR3: CATSDRDRAPDEQFF
length: 15; J: TRBJ2-2; D: TRBD1; V: TRBV4-1; size: -; DNA: TGCGCCAGCAGTCTGCAGGGGGCTGGTGGCGGGGAGCTGTTTTTT; CDR3: CASSLQGAGGGELFF
length: 14; J: TRBJ2-7; D: -; V: TRBV27; size: -; DNA: TGTGCCAGCAGTTTATACTCCGGGGGACACGAGCAGTACTTC; CDR3: CASSLYSGGHEQYF
length: 15; J: TRBJ2-1; D: -; V: TRBV30; size: -; DNA: TGTGCCTGGAGTGTACTGGGGAGGAAGGCAGGTGAGCAGTTCTTC; CDR3: CAWSVLGRKAGEQFF
length: 13; J: TRBJ2-5; D: TRBD1; V: TRBV29-1; size: -; DNA: TGCAGCGTCGGTACAGGGGGGAGAGAGACCCAGTACTTC; CDR3: CSVGTGGRETQYF
length: 15; J: TRBJ1-1; D: -; V: TRBV5-4; size: -; DNA: TGTGCCAGCAGCTTAGGGGGTAGGAGGAACACTGAAGCTTTCTTT; CDR3: CASSLGGRRNTEAFF
length: 15; J: TRBJ1-4; D: TRBD1; V: TRBV3-1/TRBV3-2; size: -; DNA: TGTGCCAGCAGCGGGGGGACAGGTTGGGGTGAAAAACTGTTTTTT; CDR3: CASSGGTGWGEKLFF
length: 12; J: TRBJ2-7; D: -; V: TRBV11-2; size: -; DNA: TGTGCCAGCAGCTTAGACAGCTACGAGCAGTACTTC; CDR3: CASSLDSYEQYF
length: 14; J: TRBJ2-7; D: -; V: TRBV10-1; size: -; DNA: TGCGCCAGCAGTGACGCAGGGGCCCCGGACGAGCAGTACTTC; CDR3: CASSDAGAPDEQYF
length: 15; J: TRBJ2-4; D: -; V: TRBV5-5; size: -; DNA: TGTGCCAGCAGCTTGGTTGCGGGTCACTCCAGCATTCAGTACTTC; CDR3: CASSLVAGHSSIQYF
length: 15; J: TRBJ2-2; D: TRBD2; V: TRBV2; size: -; DNA: TGTGCCAGCAGTTGGAGCGGGGGATCCACCGGGGAGCTGTTTTTT; CDR3: CASSWSGGSTGELFF
length: 14; J: TRBJ2-7; D: -; V: TRBV30; size: -; DNA: TGTGCCTGGAGTGAGGCCGCTCGGGCCTACGAGCAGTACTTC; CDR3: CAWSEAARAYEQYF
length: 15; J: TRBJ2-1; D: -; V: TRBV18; size: -; DNA: TGTGCCAGCTCGCCAGGGGAGAGAGGGTACAATGAGCAGTTCTTC; CDR3: CASSPGERGYNEQFF
length: 13; J: TRBJ2-5; D: -; V: TRBV11-2; size: once; DNA: TGTGCCAGCAGCTTCAGGGGCGGAGAGACCCAGTACTTC; CDR3: CASSFRGGETQYF
length: 13; J: TRBJ1-1; D: -; V: TRBV11-2; size: -; DNA: TGTGCCAGCAGTCCGGACACTAACACTGAAGCTTTCTTT; CDR3: CASSPDTNTEAFF